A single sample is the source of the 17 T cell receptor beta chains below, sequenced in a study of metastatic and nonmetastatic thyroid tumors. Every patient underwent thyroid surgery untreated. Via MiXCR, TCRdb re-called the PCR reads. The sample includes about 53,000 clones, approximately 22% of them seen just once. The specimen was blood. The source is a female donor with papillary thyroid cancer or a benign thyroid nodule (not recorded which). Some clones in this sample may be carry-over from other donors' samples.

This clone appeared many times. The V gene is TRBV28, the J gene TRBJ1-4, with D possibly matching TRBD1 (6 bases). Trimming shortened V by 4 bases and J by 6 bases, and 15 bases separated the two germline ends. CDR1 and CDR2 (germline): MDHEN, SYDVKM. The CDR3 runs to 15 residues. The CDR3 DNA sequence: TGTGCCAGCAGTTCCCGGACAGAGATGGATGAAAAACTGTTTTTT. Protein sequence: CASSSRTEMDEKLFF.

CDR3 residues: CASSSGTSGSSYEQYF. CDR3 DNA sequence: TGTGCCAGCAGTTCGGGTACTAGCGGGAGCTCCTACGAGCAGTACTTC. The genes are TRBV28 and TRBJ2-7; TRBD2 matches 11 bases. V lost 4 bases to trimming and J lost 0 bases; unmatched junction nucleotides: 5. The length of the CDR3 is 16 residues. The V gene's germline CDR1 is MDHEN and CDR2 SYDVKM.

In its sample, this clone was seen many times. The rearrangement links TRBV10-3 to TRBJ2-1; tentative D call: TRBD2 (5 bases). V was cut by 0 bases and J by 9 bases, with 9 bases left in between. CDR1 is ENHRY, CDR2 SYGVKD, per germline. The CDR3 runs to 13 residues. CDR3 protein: CAISESYEGEQFF. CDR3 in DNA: TGTGCCATCAGTGAGTCCTATGAGGGTGAGCAGTTCTTC.

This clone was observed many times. CDR3 DNA: TGTGCCACCAGTGATTTTGGACCGTTAAGAGCAGATACGCAGTATTTT. Protein: CATSDFGPLRADTQYF. This chain links TRBV24-1 with TRBJ2-3; D unclear. Germline-derived CDR1 and CDR2 are KGHDR and SFDVKD. Trimming took 1 base from V and 4 from J, leaving 14 bases between them. The CDR3 extends over 16 amino acids.

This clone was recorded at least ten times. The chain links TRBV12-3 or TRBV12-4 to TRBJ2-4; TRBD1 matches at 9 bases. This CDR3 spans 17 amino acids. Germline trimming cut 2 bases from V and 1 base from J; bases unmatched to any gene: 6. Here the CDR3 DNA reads TGTGCCAGCAGTTTACGGACAGGGGACGTGGCCAAAAACATTCAGTACTTC. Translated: CASSLRTGDVAKNIQYF.

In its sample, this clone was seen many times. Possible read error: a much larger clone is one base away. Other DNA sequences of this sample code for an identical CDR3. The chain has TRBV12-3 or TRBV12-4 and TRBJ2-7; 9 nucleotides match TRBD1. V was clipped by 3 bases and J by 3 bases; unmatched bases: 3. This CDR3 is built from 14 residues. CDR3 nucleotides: TGTGCCAGCAGTTTCGGGGACAGGGTCTACGAGCAGTACTTC. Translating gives CASSFGDRVYEQYF.

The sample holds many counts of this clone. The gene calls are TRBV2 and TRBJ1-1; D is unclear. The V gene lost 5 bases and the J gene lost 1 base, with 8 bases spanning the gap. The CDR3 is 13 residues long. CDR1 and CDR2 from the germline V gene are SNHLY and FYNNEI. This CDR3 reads CASSYASNTEAFF. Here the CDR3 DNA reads TGTGCCAGCAGTTACGCCTCGAACACTGAAGCTTTCTTT.

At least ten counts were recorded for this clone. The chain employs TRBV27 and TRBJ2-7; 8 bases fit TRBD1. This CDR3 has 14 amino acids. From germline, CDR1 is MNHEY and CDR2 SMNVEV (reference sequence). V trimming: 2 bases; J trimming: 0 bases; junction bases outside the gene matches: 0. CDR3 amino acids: CASSLDRGSYEQYF. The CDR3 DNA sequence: TGTGCCAGCAGTTTAGACAGGGGCTCCTACGAGCAGTACTTC.

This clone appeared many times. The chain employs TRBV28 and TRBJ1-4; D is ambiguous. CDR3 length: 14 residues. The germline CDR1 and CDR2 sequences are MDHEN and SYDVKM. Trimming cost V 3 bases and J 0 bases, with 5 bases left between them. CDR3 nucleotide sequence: TGTGCCAGCAGTTTTGGATCAACTAATGAAAAACTGTTTTTT. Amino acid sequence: CASSFGSTNEKLFF.

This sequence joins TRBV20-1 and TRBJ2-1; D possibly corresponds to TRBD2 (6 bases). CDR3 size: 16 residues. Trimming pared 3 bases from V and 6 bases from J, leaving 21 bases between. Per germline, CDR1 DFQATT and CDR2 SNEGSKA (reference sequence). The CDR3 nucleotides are TGCAGTGCTAGGGGTCACGGGACTTACGATTTCAATGAGCAGTTCTTC. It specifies CSARGHGTYDFNEQFF.

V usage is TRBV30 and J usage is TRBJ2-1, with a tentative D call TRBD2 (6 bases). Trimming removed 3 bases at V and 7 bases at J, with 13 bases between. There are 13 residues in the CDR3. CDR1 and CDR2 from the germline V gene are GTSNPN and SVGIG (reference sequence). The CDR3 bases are TGTGCCTGGAGGCCGGGAGTTTCAAATGAGCAGTTCTTC. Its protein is CAWRPGVSNEQFF.

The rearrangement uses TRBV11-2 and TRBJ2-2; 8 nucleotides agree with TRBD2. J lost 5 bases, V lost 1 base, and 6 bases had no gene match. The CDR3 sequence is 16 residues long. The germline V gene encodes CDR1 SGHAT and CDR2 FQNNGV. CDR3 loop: CASSLVSGGRTGELFF. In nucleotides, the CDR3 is TGTGCCAGCAGCTTAGTTTCAGGCGGGAGGACCGGGGAGCTGTTTTTT.

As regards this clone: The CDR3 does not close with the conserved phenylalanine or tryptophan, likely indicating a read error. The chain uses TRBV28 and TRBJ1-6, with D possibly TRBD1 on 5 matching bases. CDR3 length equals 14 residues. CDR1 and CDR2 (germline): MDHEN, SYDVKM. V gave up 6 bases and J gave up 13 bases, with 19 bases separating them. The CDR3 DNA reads TGTGCCAGCAGCGAGGGGACCCAATGGGGCCCCCTCCACTAT. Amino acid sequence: CASSEGTQWGPLHY.

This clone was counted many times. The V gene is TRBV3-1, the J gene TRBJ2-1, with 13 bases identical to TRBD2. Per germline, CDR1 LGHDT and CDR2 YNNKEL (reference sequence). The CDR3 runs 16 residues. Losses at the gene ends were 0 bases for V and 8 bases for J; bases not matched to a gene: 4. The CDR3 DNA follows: TGTGCCAGCAGCCAAGAAGGACTAGCGGGAGACTATGAGCAGTTCTTC. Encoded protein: CASSQEGLAGDYEQFF.

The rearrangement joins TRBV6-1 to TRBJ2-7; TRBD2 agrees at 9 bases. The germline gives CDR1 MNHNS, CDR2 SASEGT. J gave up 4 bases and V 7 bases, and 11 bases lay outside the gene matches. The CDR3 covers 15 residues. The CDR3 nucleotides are TGTGCCAGCACCCGGGGGATTAGCGGGGGTTACGAGCAGTACTTC. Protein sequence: CASTRGISGGYEQYF.

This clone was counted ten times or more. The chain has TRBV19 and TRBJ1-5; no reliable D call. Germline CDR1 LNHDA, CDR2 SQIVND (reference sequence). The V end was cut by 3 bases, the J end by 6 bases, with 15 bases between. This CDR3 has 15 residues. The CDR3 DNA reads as TGTGCCAGTAGTATCCCAGGATCGTGGGTTCAGCCCCAGCATTTT. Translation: CASSIPGSWVQPQHF.

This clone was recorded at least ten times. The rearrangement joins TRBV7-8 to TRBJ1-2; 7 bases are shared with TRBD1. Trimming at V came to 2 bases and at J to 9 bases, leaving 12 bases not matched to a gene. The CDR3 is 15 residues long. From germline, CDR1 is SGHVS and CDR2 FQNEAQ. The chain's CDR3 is CASSLRPGRGVSYTF. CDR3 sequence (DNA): TGTGCCAGCAGCTTAAGGCCAGGCAGGGGGGTTAGCTACACCTTC.